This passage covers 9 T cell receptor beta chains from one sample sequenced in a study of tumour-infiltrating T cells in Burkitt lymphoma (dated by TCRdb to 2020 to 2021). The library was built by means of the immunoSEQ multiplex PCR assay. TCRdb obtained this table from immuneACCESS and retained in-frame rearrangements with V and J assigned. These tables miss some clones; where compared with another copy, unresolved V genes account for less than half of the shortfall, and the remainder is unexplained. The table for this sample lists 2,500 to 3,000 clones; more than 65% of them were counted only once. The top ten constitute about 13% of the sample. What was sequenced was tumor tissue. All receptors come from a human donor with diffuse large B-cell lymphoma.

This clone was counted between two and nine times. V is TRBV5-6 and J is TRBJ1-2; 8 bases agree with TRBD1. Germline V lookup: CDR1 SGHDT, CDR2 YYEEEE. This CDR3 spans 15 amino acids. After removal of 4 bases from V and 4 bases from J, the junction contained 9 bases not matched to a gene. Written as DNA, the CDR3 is TGTGCCAGCAGCGCGGACAGGGTCTTCGGCTATGGCTACACCTTC. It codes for CASSADRVFGYGYTF.

CDR3 protein: CASSLVGDLGIDTQYF. In nucleotides, the CDR3 is TGTGCCAGCAGCTTAGTGGGGGATTTAGGCATAGATACGCAGTATTTT. The V and J genes are TRBV11-2 and TRBJ2-3, with D perhaps given as TRBD1 or TRBD2 (5 bases each). Trimming left V 1 base short and J 5 bases short, with 16 bases between. The CDR3 loop spans 16 amino acids. Germline V CDR1 and CDR2: SGHAT, FQNNGV.

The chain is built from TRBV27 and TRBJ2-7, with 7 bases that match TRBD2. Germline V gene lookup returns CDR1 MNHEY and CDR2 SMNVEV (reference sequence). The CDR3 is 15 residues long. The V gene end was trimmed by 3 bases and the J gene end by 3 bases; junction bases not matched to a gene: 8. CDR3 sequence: CASSFRLALNYEQYF. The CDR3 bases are TGTGCCAGCAGTTTCCGACTAGCCCTCAACTACGAGCAGTACTTC.

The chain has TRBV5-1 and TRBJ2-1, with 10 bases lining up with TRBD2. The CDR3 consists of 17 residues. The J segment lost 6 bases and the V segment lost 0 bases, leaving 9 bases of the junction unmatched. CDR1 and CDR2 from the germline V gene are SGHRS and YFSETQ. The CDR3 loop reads CASSLEGQRGGVNEQFF. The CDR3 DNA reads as TGCGCCAGCAGCTTGGAAGGACAGCGGGGGGGCGTCAATGAGCAGTTCTTC.

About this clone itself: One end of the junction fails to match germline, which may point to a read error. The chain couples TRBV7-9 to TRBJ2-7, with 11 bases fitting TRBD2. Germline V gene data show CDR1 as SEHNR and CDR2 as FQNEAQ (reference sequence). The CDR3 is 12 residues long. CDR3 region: CASSVTSGSLDF. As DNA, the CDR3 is TGTGCCAGCAGCGTTACTAGCGGGAGTTTGGACTTC.

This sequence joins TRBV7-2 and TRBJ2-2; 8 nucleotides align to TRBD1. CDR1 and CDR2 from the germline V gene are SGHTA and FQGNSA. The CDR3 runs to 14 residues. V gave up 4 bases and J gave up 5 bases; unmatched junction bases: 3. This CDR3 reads CASSSTGGTGELFF. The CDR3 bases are TGTGCCAGCAGCTCAACAGGGGGAACCGGGGAGCTGTTTTTT.

The CDR3 DNA reads TGTGCCAGTAGTAGCCAGGGACTAGCGGGAACCCGGCAAGAGACCCAGTACTTC. Its protein is CASSSQGLAGTRQETQYF. The V and J genes are TRBV19 and TRBJ2-5; 13 nucleotides align to TRBD2. This CDR3 region has 18 residues. Looked up from germline, CDR1 is LNHDA and CDR2 is SQIVND (reference sequence). With V trimmed by 4 bases and J by 2 bases, 10 bases remained unmatched.

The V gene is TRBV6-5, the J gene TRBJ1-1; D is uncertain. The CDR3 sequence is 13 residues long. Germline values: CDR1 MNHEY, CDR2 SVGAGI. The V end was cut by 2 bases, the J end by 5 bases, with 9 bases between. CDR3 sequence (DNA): TGTGCCAGCAGTTACCGAACAAGGACTGAAGCTTTCTTT. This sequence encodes CASSYRTRTEAFF.

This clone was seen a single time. CDR3 sequence reads: CASSLDGEGFNEQFF. Here the CDR3 DNA reads TGTGCCAGCAGTTTAGACGGGGAGGGATTCAATGAGCAGTTCTTC. J is TRBJ2-1 and V is TRBV27; 7 nucleotides match TRBD2. This CDR3 region has 15 residues. From germline, CDR1 is MNHEY and CDR2 SMNVEV (reference sequence). Germline trimming cut 2 bases from V and 6 bases from J; bases unmatched to any gene: 7.